One and the same sample provided the 24 T cell receptor beta chains below, sequenced in a study of cytomegalovirus exposure and HLA in healthy donors. PCR amplification relied on 60 Vbeta primers (plus 13 Jbeta primers). The data were produced by immunoSEQ multiplex PCR, yet TCRdb's version contains in-frame clones alone and is incomplete. The sample lists 80,000 to 130,000 clones, 79% occurring once. Sequences were obtained from PBMCs. The receptors come from a female donor in good health and CMV-seropositive.

The chain has TRBV11-3 and TRBJ2-1; 7 nucleotides match TRBD2. The CDR3 runs to 16 residues. Per the germline V gene, CDR1 is SGHNT and CDR2 is YENEEA. After removal of 5 bases from V and 0 bases from J, the junction contained 7 bases not matched to a gene. DNA of the CDR3: TGTGCCAGCAGCGGGCTAGCGGAGAGCTCCTACAATGAGCAGTTCTTC. It yields the protein CASSGLAESSYNEQFF. Combining the CDR3 with reference TRBV11-3 and TRBJ2-1 gives the whole variable domain EAGVVQSPRYKIIEKKQPVAFWCNPISGHNTLYWYLQNLGQGPELLIRYENEEAVDDSQLPKDRFSAERLKGVDSTLKIQPAELGDSAVYLCASSGLAESSYNEQFFGPGTRLTVL.

This clone is judged medium-sized. The rearrangement links TRBV4-3 to TRBJ2-7, with 12 nucleotides matching TRBD1. CDR1 and CDR2 from the germline V gene are LGHNA and YSLEER. The CDR3 length is 17 residues. Germline trimming cut 0 bases from V and 5 bases from J; bases unmatched to any gene: 8. The chain's CDR3 is CASSQDYPGQGANEQYF. CDR3 nucleotide sequence: TGCGCCAGCAGCCAAGATTACCCGGGACAGGGGGCCAACGAGCAGTACTTC.

This chain uses TRBV30 with TRBJ1-1; perhaps TRBD1 as D (5 bases). Trimming shortened V by 6 bases and J by 4 bases, and 9 bases separated the two germline ends. CDR1 is GTSNPN, CDR2 SVGIG, per germline (reference sequence). The CDR3 covers 11 residues. This CDR3 is CACWGGTEAFF. The CDR3 coding sequence is TGTGCCTGTTGGGGGGGCACTGAAGCTTTCTTT.

The chain uses TRBV4-2 and TRBJ1-4; 9 bases map to TRBD1. The V segment lost 4 bases and the J segment 8 bases; nucleotides outside the gene matches: 2. This CDR3 has 13 amino acids. Germline V gives CDR1 LGHNA, CDR2 YNFKEQ. CDR3 amino acids: CASSRDRGEKLFF. The CDR3 nucleotides read TGTGCCAGCAGCCGTGACAGGGGGGAAAAACTGTTTTTT.

This clone occurred a few times. V gene TRBV29-1 combines with J gene TRBJ2-1; no clear D gene. The ends were cut back, 5 bases at V and 2 bases at J, with 7 bases in the middle. Germline CDR1 is SQVTM and CDR2 is ANQGSEA. CDR3 size: 12 residues. The chain's CDR3 is CSVPEPYNEQFF. DNA of the CDR3: TGCAGCGTTCCCGAGCCCTACAATGAGCAGTTCTTC.

Concerning this clone: Sequence at one end of the junction differs from germline and may be a read error. The V and J genes are TRBV7-9 and TRBJ2-1; TRBD2 aligns across 7 bases. From germline, CDR1 is SEHNR and CDR2 FQNEAQ (reference sequence). The CDR3 is 16 amino acids. The DNA of the CDR3 is TGTTCCAGCAGCTTAATCCTTGGCGGGAGTGGTGGTGAGCAGTTCTTC. This gives the protein CSSSLILGGSGGEQFF.

The table lists this clone with a count of one. The chain combines TRBV5-1 with TRBJ1-2; TRBD1 aligns across 10 bases. J was trimmed by 8 bases and V by 3 bases; bases with no gene match: 1. CDR3 size: 12 residues. Germline CDR1 SGHRS, CDR2 YFSETQ. CDR3: CASSWTGGGYTF. DNA for the CDR3: TGCGCCAGCAGCTGGACAGGGGGGGGCTACACCTTC.

This chain joins TRBV5-6 and TRBJ2-1, with a weak D call TRBD2 (5 bases). Germline V gives CDR1 SGHDT, CDR2 YYEEEE. This CDR3 has 12 residues. V lost 1 base and J 9 bases, leaving 8 bases between the germline ends. The CDR3 protein is CASSLSGFEQFF. CDR3 coding DNA: TGTGCCAGCAGCTTGAGCGGATTTGAGCAGTTCTTC. Supplemented by reference TRBV5-6 and TRBJ2-1, the full variable domain reads DAGVTQSPTHLIKTRGQQVTLRCSPKSGHDTVSWYQQALGQGPQFIFQYYEEEERQRGNFPDRFSGHQFPNYSSELNVNALLLGDSALYLCASSLSGFEQFFGPGTRLTVL.

The chain links TRBV4-2 to TRBJ1-2; 9 nucleotides line up with TRBD1. The germline V gene encodes CDR1 LGHNA and CDR2 YNFKEQ. J was trimmed by 3 bases and V by 2 bases; bases with no gene match: 4. The CDR3 is 15 amino acids. DNA for the CDR3: TGTGCCAGCAGCCAAAACAGGGGGCGCGACTATGGCTACACCTTC. Translating it yields CASSQNRGRDYGYTF.

This clone was seen more than once but under ten times. The chain employs TRBV7-6 and TRBJ2-1; 8 nucleotides match TRBD2. The germline gives CDR1 SGHVS, CDR2 FNYEAQ. The J segment lost 6 bases and the V segment lost 4 bases, leaving 8 bases of the junction unmatched. The CDR3 totals 15 residues. The CDR3 spells CASSSGLVKSNEQFF. CDR3 DNA sequence: TGTGCCAGCAGCTCGGGACTAGTAAAGAGCAATGAGCAGTTCTTC.

The rearrangement joins TRBV7-8 to TRBJ2-1; 7 nucleotides match TRBD2. The CDR3 has 16 residues. The germline gives CDR1 SGHVS, CDR2 FQNEAQ. J lost 4 bases, V lost 5 bases, and 11 bases had no gene match. CDR3 sequence: CASSLGRLAVYNEQFF. CDR3 DNA: TGTGCCAGCAGCCTGGGCCGGCTAGCGGTTTACAATGAGCAGTTCTTC.

This chain uses TRBV6-5 with TRBJ1-1, with 10 bases aligning to TRBD1. The J segment lost 0 bases and the V segment lost 5 bases, leaving 3 bases of the junction unmatched. The CDR3 spans 15 residues. The germline CDR1 and CDR2 sequences are MNHEY and SVGAGI. For the CDR3, the DNA is TGTGCCAGCAGTGGGACAGGGGTGATGAACACTGAAGCTTTCTTT. Translated: CASSGTGVMNTEAFF.

This clone was observed a handful of times. At one boundary the junction diverges from the germline segment, which might be a read error. The chain couples TRBV6-1 to TRBJ2-7, with no clear D. The V gene's germline CDR1 is MNHNS and CDR2 SASEGT. This CDR3 is 12 amino acids long. In nucleotides, the CDR3 is TGTGCCATCAGTGGTACAGACTACGAGCAGTACTTC. Protein sequence: CAISGTDYEQYF.

V is TRBV7-9 and J is TRBJ2-7, with a weak D call TRBD1 (6 bases). CDR1 and CDR2 (germline): SEHNR, FQNEAQ (reference sequence). This CDR3 spans 16 amino acids. V was shortened by 5 bases and J by 3 bases, with 20 bases between the two germline ends. The CDR3 loop reads CASSPLGHPTFYEQYF. CDR3 DNA: TGTGCCAGCAGCCCCCTGGGACACCCGACCTTCTACGAGCAGTACTTC.

CDR3 residues: CASSLHSGGAVNEQFF. CDR3 nucleotides: TGTGCCAGCAGCCTACATAGCGGGGGGGCCGTCAATGAGCAGTTCTTC. The chain carries TRBV7-2 and TRBJ2-1; 11 positions agree with TRBD2. With V trimmed by 5 bases and J by 6 bases, 9 bases remained unmatched. The germline gives CDR1 SGHTA, CDR2 FQGNSA. This CDR3 comprises 16 residues.

The chain combines TRBV11-2 with TRBJ2-7, with a tentative D call TRBD2 (5 bases). Germline CDR1 SGHAT, CDR2 FQNNGV. The CDR3 has 14 residues. The V end lost 1 base, the J end lost 3 bases, and 10 bases lay between the germline ends. The CDR3 reads CASSLARAVYEQYF. CDR3 DNA: TGTGCCAGCAGCTTAGCCAGAGCGGTCTACGAGCAGTACTTC.

The chain couples TRBV5-1 to TRBJ2-7; the D gene is possibly TRBD2 (6 bases). There are 15 residues in the CDR3. V shed 4 bases and J shed 1 base, with 15 bases lying between them. Germline V gene data show CDR1 as SGHRS and CDR2 as YFSETQ. Here the CDR3 DNA reads TGCGCCAGCAGCCCCAAAGGCGGAGGGTCCTACGAGCAGTACTTC. Translated, it gives CASSPKGGGSYEQYF.

This clone was seen a few times. This rearrangement joins TRBV6-1 to TRBJ2-7; 12 bases agree with TRBD1. Per germline, CDR1 MNHNS and CDR2 SASEGT. This CDR3 region has 15 residues. V gave up 4 bases and J gave up 9 bases; unmatched junction bases: 10. For the CDR3, the DNA is TGTGCCAGCAGTGGCCGGGACAGGGGGCTTGTTTTGCAGTACTTC. The encoded protein is CASSGRDRGLVLQYF.

V gene TRBV5-1 combines with J gene TRBJ1-6; a possible D gene is TRBD1 (6 bases). The CDR3 contains 13 residues. CDR1 is SGHRS, CDR2 YFSETQ, per germline. Trimming cost V 0 bases and J 11 bases, with 9 bases left between them. CDR3 bases: TGCGCCAGCAGCTTGGAGGGGGTGGCACCCCTCCACTTT. It yields the protein CASSLEGVAPLHF.

This clone appeared a few times. Written as DNA, the CDR3 is TGCGCCAGCAGCTTGGGGGGACAGGGGATCTACAATGAGCAGTTCTTC. This encodes CASSLGGQGIYNEQFF. The chain has TRBV5-1 and TRBJ2-1; 10 bases fit TRBD1. V shed 0 bases and J 3 bases; nucleotides not matched to a gene: 3. The germline CDR1 and CDR2 sequences are SGHRS and YFSETQ. The CDR3 has 16 amino acids.

DNA for the CDR3: TGTGCCAGCAGTTGGAGGGGAAGCTACGAGCAGTACTTC. Translating it yields CASSWRGSYEQYF. The J gene is TRBJ2-7, the V gene TRBV6-1; D is possibly TRBD2 (6 bases). Per germline, CDR1 MNHNS and CDR2 SASEGT. Trimming shortened V by 5 bases and J by 3 bases, and 11 bases separated the two germline ends. The CDR3 runs 13 residues.

The rearrangement links TRBV18 to TRBJ1-1, with a possible D match to TRBD1 (6 bases). The germline CDR1 and CDR2 sequences are KGHSH and LQKENI. The CDR3 has 15 amino acids. Trimming took 2 bases from V and 6 from J, leaving 16 bases between them. The CDR3 loop is CASSPAQTGGAEAFF. In DNA form, the CDR3 reads TGTGCCAGCTCACCAGCGCAGACGGGGGGCGCTGAAGCTTTCTTT.

The chain joins TRBV10-2 to TRBJ2-1, with D tentatively TRBD2 (6 bases). This CDR3 spans 15 amino acids. Per the germline V gene, CDR1 is WSHSY and CDR2 is SAAADI. Between the trimmed V and J ends, which lost 3 bases and 6 bases, there was a span of 15 bases. CDR3 sequence (DNA): TGCGCCAGCAGTGATTTTGGAGGGCTTGGCAATGAGCAGTTCTTC. Protein: CASSDFGGLGNEQFF.

The genes are TRBV2 and TRBJ2-7; D possibly corresponds to TRBD1 (6 bases). The germline CDR1 and CDR2 sequences are SNHLY and FYNNEI. The V gene lost 1 base and the J gene lost 6 bases, with 16 bases spanning the gap. This CDR3 comprises 15 residues. The CDR3, as DNA: TGTGCCAGCAGTGAAGAACAGGGTCAGGCCTCCGAGCAGTACTTC. Translating it yields CASSEEQGQASEQYF.